The T cell receptor (beta chain) described here comes from a study of Graves' ophthalmopathy and Graves' hyperthyroidism. The CDR3 loop spans 17 amino acids. Germline lookup yields CDR1 ENHRY and CDR2 SYGVKD. Transcripts of RNA were the source for amplifying TCR beta CDR3 regions. Following a first-round RT-PCR that used HTBI primers, a second-round multiplex PCR was carried out. TCRdb independently ran MiXCR on the multiplex PCR reads; one entry per CDR3 protein. The table has about 740,000 distinct CDR3 sequences, around 40% seen once. As to this clonotype: Its specificity is not known. Sequence at one end of the junction differs from germline and may be a read error.

Study conclusions and caveats: Classification of ophthalmopathy versus stable hyperthyroidism by a 13-signature model yielded around 91% sensitivity and approximately 79% specificity.

Sequencing was done on a sample of peripheral blood. This chain joins TRBV10-3 and TRBJ1-4; 12 positions agree with TRBD1. The origin of this receptor is an adult man with Graves' ophthalmopathy. The CDR3 bases are TGTGCCAGCAGTTACATTGGGACAGGGGGCGCGTCCGGAAAACTGTTTTTT. Translated: CASSYIGTGGASGKLFF.